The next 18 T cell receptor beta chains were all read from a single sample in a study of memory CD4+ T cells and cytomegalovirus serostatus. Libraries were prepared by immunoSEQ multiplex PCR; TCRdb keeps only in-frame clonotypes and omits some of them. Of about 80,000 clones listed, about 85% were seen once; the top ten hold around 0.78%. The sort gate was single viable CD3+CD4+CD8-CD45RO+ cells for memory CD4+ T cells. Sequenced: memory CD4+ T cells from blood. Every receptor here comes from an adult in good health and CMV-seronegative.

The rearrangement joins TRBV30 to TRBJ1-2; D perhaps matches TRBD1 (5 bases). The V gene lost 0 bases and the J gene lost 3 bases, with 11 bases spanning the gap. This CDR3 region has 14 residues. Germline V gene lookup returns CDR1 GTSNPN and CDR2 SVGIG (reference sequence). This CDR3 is CAWSVSGWHYGYTF. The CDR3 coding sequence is TGTGCCTGGAGTGTATCAGGGTGGCACTATGGCTACACCTTC. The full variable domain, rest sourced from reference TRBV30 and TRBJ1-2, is SQTIHQWPATLVQPVGSPLSLECTVEGTSNPNLYWYRQAAGRGLQLLFYSVGIGQISSEVPQNLSASRPQDRQFILSSKKLLLSDSGFYLCAWSVSGWHYGYTFGSGTRLTVV.

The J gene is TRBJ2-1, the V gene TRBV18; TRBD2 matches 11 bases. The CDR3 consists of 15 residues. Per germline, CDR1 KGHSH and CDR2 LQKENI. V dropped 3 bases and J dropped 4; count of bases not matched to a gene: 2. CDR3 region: CASSPTSGGYNEQFF. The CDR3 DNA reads TGTGCCAGCTCACCCACTAGCGGGGGTTACAATGAGCAGTTCTTC.

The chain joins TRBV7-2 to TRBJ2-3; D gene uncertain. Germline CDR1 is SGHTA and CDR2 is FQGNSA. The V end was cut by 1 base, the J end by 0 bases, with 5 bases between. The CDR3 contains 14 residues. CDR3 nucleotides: TGTGCCAGCAGCTTAGGTTCGAGCACAGATACGCAGTATTTT. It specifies CASSLGSSTDTQYF.

The CDR3: CASSLVRGGPQETQYF. CDR3 sequence (DNA): TGCGCCAGCAGCTTGGTTCGCGGGGGGCCCCAAGAGACCCAGTACTTC. This sequence joins TRBV5-1 and TRBJ2-5, with TRBD2 identical over 8 bases. With 0 bases clipped from V and 1 base from J, the junction kept 5 bases outside the gene matches. This CDR3 spans 16 amino acids. The germline gives CDR1 SGHRS, CDR2 YFSETQ.

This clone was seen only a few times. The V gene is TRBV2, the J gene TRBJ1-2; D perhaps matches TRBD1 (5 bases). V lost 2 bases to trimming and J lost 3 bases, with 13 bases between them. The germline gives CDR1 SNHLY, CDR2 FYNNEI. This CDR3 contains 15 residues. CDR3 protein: CASSEREGLDYGYTF. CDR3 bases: TGTGCCAGCAGTGAAAGGGAGGGGCTGGACTATGGCTACACCTTC.

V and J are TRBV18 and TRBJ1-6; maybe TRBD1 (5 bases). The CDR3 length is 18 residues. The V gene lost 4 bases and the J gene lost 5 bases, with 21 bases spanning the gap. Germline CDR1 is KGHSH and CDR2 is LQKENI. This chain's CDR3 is CASSLGTSLPGDNSPLHF. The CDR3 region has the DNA TGTGCCAGCTCACTCGGGACGTCCCTCCCTGGGGATAATTCACCCCTCCACTTT.

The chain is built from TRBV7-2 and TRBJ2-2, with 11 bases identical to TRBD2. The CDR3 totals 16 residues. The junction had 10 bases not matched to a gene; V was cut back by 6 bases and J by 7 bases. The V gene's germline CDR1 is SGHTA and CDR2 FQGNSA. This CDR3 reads CASRTLTSGEVGELFF. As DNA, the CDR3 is TGTGCCAGCAGGACCCTGACTAGCGGGGAGGTCGGGGAGCTGTTTTTT.

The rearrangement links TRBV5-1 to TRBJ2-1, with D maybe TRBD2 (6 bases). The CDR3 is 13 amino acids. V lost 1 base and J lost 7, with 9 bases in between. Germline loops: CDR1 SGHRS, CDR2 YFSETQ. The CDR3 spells CASSLTSFNEQFF. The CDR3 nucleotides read TGCGCCAGCAGCTTGACTAGCTTTAATGAGCAGTTCTTC.

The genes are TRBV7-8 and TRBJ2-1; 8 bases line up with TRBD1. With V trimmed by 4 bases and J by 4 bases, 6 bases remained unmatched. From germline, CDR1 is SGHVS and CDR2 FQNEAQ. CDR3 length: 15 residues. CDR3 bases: TGTGCCAGCAGCTCCCTGGACAGGGCTTACAATGAGCAGTTCTTC. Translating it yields CASSSLDRAYNEQFF.

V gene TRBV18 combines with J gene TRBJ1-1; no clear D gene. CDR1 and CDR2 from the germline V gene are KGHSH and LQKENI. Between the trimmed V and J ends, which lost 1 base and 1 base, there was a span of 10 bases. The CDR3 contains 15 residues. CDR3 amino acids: CASSPQDGSNTEAFF. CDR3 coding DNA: TGTGCCAGCTCACCACAGGACGGCTCGAACACTGAAGCTTTCTTT.

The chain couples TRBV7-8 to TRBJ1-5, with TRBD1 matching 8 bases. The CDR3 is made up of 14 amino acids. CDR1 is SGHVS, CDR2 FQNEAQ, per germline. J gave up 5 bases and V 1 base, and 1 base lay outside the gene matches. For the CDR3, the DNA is TGTGCCAGCAGCTTAGAGACAGGGGATCAGCCCCAGCATTTT. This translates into CASSLETGDQPQHF.

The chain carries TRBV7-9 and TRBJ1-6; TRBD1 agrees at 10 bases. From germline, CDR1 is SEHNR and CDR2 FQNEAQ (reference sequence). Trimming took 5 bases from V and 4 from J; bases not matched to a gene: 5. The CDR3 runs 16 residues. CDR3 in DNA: TGTGCCAGCAGCCCTTGGGGACAGGGGTATAATTCACCCCTCCACTTT. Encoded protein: CASSPWGQGYNSPLHF.

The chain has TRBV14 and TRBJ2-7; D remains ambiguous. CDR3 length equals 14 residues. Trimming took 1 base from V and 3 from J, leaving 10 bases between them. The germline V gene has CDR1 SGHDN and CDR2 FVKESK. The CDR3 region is CASSQGPGLYEQYF. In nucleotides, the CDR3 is TGTGCCAGCAGCCAAGGACCCGGTCTCTACGAGCAGTACTTC.

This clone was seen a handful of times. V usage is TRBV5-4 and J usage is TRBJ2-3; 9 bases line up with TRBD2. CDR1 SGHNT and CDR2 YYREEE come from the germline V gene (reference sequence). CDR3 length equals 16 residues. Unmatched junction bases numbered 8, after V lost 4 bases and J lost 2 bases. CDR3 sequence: CASSRPAGGNTDTQYF. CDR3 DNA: TGTGCCAGCAGCCGTCCAGCGGGGGGAAACACAGATACGCAGTATTTT.

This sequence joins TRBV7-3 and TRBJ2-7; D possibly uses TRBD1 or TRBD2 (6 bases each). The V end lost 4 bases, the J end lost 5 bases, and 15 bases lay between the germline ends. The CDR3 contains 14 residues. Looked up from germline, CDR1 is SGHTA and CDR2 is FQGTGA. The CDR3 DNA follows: TGTGCCAGCAGCTCGAAAGGGGGGATCCACGAGCAGTACTTC. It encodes CASSSKGGIHEQYF.

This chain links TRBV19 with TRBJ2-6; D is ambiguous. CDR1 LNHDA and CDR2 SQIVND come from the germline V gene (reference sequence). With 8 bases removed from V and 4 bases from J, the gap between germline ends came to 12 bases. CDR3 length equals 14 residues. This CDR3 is CASSGLGGANVLTF. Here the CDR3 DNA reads TGTGCCAGTTCTGGGCTTGGAGGGGCCAACGTCCTGACTTTC.

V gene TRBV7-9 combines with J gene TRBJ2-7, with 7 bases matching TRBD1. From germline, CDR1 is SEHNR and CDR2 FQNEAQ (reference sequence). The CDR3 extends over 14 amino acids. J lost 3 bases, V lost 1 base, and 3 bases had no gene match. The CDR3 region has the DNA TGTGCCAGCAGCTTAGGGGGGACAGTCTACGAGCAGTACTTC. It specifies CASSLGGTVYEQYF.

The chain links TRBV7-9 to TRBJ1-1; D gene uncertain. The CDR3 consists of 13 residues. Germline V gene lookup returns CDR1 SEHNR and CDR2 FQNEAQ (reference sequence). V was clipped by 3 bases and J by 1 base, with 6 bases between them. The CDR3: CASSFYPNTEAFF. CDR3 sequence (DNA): TGTGCCAGCAGCTTCTACCCGAACACTGAAGCTTTCTTT. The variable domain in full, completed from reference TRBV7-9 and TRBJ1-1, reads DTGVSQNPRHKITKRGQNVTFRCDPISEHNRLYWYRQTLGQGPEFLTYFQNEAQLEKSRLLSDRFSAERPKGSFSTLEIQRTEQGDSAMYLCASSFYPNTEAFFGQGTRLTVV.